Following are 21 T cell receptor beta chains from one sample sequenced in a study of radiotherapy plus CTLA-4 blockade in lung cancer. Assay: immunoSEQ multiplex PCR; the TCRdb copy retains only in-frame clones and omits some. In the table there are roughly 120,000 clones, roughly four fifths of which are singletons. The starting material was peripheral blood, obtained from a patient treated with radiotherapy plus ipilimumab. The source of these receptors is a human donor with non-small cell lung cancer that progressed on radiotherapy plus ipilimumab. Some clones in this sample may be carry-over from other donors' samples.

DNA for the CDR3: TGTGCCAGCTGCATTGCCGGGACTAACACAGATACGCAGTATTTT. Protein: CASCIAGTNTDTQYF. The genes are TRBV6-1 and TRBJ2-3, with 7 bases aligning to TRBD2. V lost 8 bases, J lost 2 bases, and 10 bases stayed unmatched. CDR3 length: 15 residues. Germline CDR1 is MNHNS and CDR2 is SASEGT.

The chain carries TRBV11-3 and TRBJ2-3, with D perhaps TRBD1 (6 bases). The CDR3 loop spans 15 amino acids. Germline V CDR1 and CDR2: SGHNT, YENEEA. Trimming stripped 1 base from V and 3 bases from J, with 11 bases between. CDR3 DNA: TGTGCCAGCAGCTTAGGAGTGCAGGGGACAGATACGCAGTATTTT. Its translation is CASSLGVQGTDTQYF.

This chain links TRBV28 with TRBJ1-1; D remains ambiguous. The germline V gene encodes CDR1 MDHEN and CDR2 SYDVKM. The V gene lost 4 bases and the J gene lost 0 bases, with 12 bases spanning the gap. The CDR3 is 15 amino acids. DNA of the CDR3: TGTGCCAGCAGTTCCCCTCAGTCCATGAACACTGAAGCTTTCTTT. Residues: CASSSPQSMNTEAFF.

A few counts support this clone. This chain connects TRBV6-5 to TRBJ2-3, with TRBD2 matching 8 bases. V was clipped by 2 bases and J by 2 bases; unmatched bases: 6. The CDR3 consists of 16 residues. Germline CDR1 reads MNHEY; CDR2 reads SVGAGI. For the CDR3, the DNA is TGTGCCAGCAGTTACGGGGCGGGGGGCGTCACAGATACGCAGTATTTT. Its translation: CASSYGAGGVTDTQYF.

With respect to this clone: Other nucleotide sequences from this sample produce the same CDR3. This sequence joins TRBV5-1 and TRBJ2-3; no reliable D call. The CDR3 spans 14 residues. The germline CDR1 and CDR2 sequences are SGHRS and YFSETQ. The germline V and J ends were trimmed by 0 bases and 2 bases, with 7 bases remaining between them. The CDR3 here is CASSLDRPTDTQYF. DNA for the CDR3: TGCGCCAGCAGCTTGGACAGACCCACAGATACGCAGTATTTT.

J is TRBJ2-6 and V is TRBV6-5; possible D gene TRBD1, 6 bases. This CDR3 is built from 16 residues. Germline lookup yields CDR1 MNHEY and CDR2 SVGAGI. V was shortened by 2 bases and J by 1 base, with 9 bases between the two germline ends. Written as DNA, the CDR3 is TGTGCCAGCAGTTACACCGGACAGTCTGGGGCCAACGTCCTGACTTTC. Translated: CASSYTGQSGANVLTF.

V gene TRBV19 combines with J gene TRBJ1-6; D not resolved. Germline V gene data show CDR1 as LNHDA and CDR2 as SQIVND (reference sequence). V was pared by 5 bases and J by 7 bases, with 15 bases between. The CDR3 runs 15 residues. CDR3 coding DNA: TGTGCCAGTAGTGAAGACGGACGCATGAATTCACCCCTCCACTTT. Translated, it gives CASSEDGRMNSPLHF.

Here the CDR3 reads CASSPRQGAGETQYF. The CDR3 DNA reads as TGTGCCAGTAGTCCTCGACAGGGGGCGGGAGAGACCCAGTACTTC. J is TRBJ2-5 and V is TRBV19; the match to TRBD1 covers 10 bases. CDR1 LNHDA and CDR2 SQIVND come from the germline V gene (reference sequence). V lost 5 bases, J lost 4 bases, and 7 bases stayed unmatched. The CDR3 spans 15 residues.

This clone was recorded only once. The J gene is TRBJ1-1, the V gene TRBV7-2, with no clear D. CDR3 length: 13 amino acids. V lost 2 bases and J lost 1, with 5 bases in between. The germline V gene has CDR1 SGHTA and CDR2 FQGNSA. The CDR3 spells CASSLLENTEAFF. The CDR3 DNA follows: TGTGCCAGCAGCTTATTGGAGAACACTGAAGCTTTCTTT.

V usage is TRBV5-5 and J usage is TRBJ2-3, with 10 nucleotides matching TRBD1. The junction had 16 bases not matched to a gene; V was cut back by 3 bases and J by 6 bases. The germline V gene encodes CDR1 SGHKS and CDR2 YYEKEE (reference sequence). The CDR3 is 18 amino acids. The CDR3: CASSSHRPGQGTGDTQYF. The CDR3 DNA reads TGTGCCAGCAGCTCTCACCGGCCGGGACAGGGGACTGGGGATACGCAGTATTTT.

The chain carries TRBV5-4 and TRBJ2-3; D perhaps matches TRBD2 (6 bases). CDR3 length: 15 residues. V was cut by 7 bases and J by 2 bases, with 17 bases left in between. Germline values: CDR1 SGHNT, CDR2 YYREEE (reference sequence). The CDR3 protein is CASHGRGLYTDTQYF. The CDR3 coding sequence is TGTGCCAGCCATGGGCGGGGTCTTTACACAGATACGCAGTATTTT.

This clone was recorded a few times. The genes are TRBV5-1 and TRBJ1-3; D is ambiguous. The length of the CDR3 is 15 residues. The V gene's germline CDR1 is SGHRS and CDR2 YFSETQ. The V gene lost 0 bases and the J gene lost 0 bases, with 7 bases spanning the gap. The CDR3 loop is CASSLDSGSGNTIYF. In DNA, the CDR3 is TGCGCCAGCAGCTTGGACAGCGGCTCTGGAAACACCATATATTTT.

The rearrangement uses TRBV30 and TRBJ1-4, with D unclear. Trimming left V 8 bases short and J 8 bases short, with 15 bases between. Germline CDR1 reads GTSNPN; CDR2 reads SVGIG (reference sequence). The CDR3 has 12 amino acids. The CDR3: CALRVGSEKLFF. CDR3 nucleotides: TGTGCCCTCCGGGTGGGGTCGGAAAAACTGTTTTTT.

The rearrangement links TRBV6-1 to TRBJ1-2; D perhaps matches TRBD1 (6 bases). This CDR3 spans 12 amino acids. Trimming removed 8 bases from V and 6 bases from J, with 13 bases in between. Germline loops: CDR1 MNHNS, CDR2 SASEGT. CDR3 DNA sequence: TGTGCCAGCCTCGACAGGTCCCATGGCTACACCTTC. It is translated as CASLDRSHGYTF.

The V call is TRBV6-6, the J call TRBJ2-7; D possibly corresponds to TRBD1 (5 bases). CDR1 and CDR2 (germline): MNHNY, SVGAGI (reference sequence). V shed 6 bases and J shed 4 bases, with 10 bases lying between them. CDR3 length: 12 residues. Written as DNA, the CDR3 is TGTGCCAGCAGAAAGGACATATACGAGCAGTACTTC. Its translation is CASRKDIYEQYF.

The chain links TRBV2 to TRBJ1-2; 8 positions match TRBD1. Trimming at V came to 2 bases and at J to 1 base, leaving 3 bases not matched to a gene. CDR1 SNHLY and CDR2 FYNNEI come from the germline V gene. This CDR3 spans 15 amino acids. CDR3 sequence: CASSEIQGVNYGYTF. DNA for the CDR3: TGTGCCAGCAGTGAAATACAGGGGGTTAACTATGGCTACACCTTC.

Here the CDR3 DNA reads TGTGCCAGCAGTACTGGAATAGCTACTTGGCATCATCAGCCCCAGCATTTT. Translating it yields CASSTGIATWHHQPQHF. The V call is TRBV21-1, the J call TRBJ1-5. TRBV21-1 counts as a pseudogene. The CDR3 consists of 17 residues.

This rearrangement joins TRBV4-2 to TRBJ2-5; 10 bases agree with TRBD2. Trimming took 4 bases from V and 2 from J; bases not matched to a gene: 10. The CDR3 spans 17 residues. The V gene's germline CDR1 is LGHNA and CDR2 YNFKEQ. This CDR3 is CASSLRARAGGQETQYF. CDR3 nucleotide sequence: TGTGCCAGCAGCCTACGCGCTAGAGCGGGGGGGCAAGAGACCCAGTACTTC.

The chain couples TRBV5-1 to TRBJ2-7, with D possibly being TRBD1 (5 bases). The V end was cut by 1 base, the J end by 6 bases, with 11 bases between. Germline CDR1 and CDR2: SGHRS and YFSETQ. The CDR3 runs 13 residues. The CDR3 DNA follows: TGCGCCAGCAGCTTGTCAGGGTTACTCGAGCAGTACTTC. Translated: CASSLSGLLEQYF.

The genes are TRBV27 and TRBJ1-1; TRBD1 aligns across 7 bases. Germline CDR1 and CDR2: MNHEY and SMNVEV (reference sequence). The CDR3 spans 14 residues. With 6 bases clipped from V and 5 bases from J, the junction kept 9 bases outside the gene matches. CDR3 amino acids: CASRLRGVGTEAFF. CDR3 DNA sequence: TGTGCCAGCAGGCTCAGGGGGGTTGGGACTGAAGCTTTCTTT.

The rearrangement links TRBV4-3 to TRBJ2-5; 8 bases map to TRBD2. Losses at the gene ends were 1 base for V and 5 bases for J; bases not matched to a gene: 6. Germline V gene lookup returns CDR1 LGHNA and CDR2 YSLEER. CDR3 length equals 15 residues. This CDR3 is CASSQGRSSGETQYF. CDR3 sequence (DNA): TGCGCCAGCAGCCAAGGAAGGTCTAGCGGGGAGACCCAGTACTTC.